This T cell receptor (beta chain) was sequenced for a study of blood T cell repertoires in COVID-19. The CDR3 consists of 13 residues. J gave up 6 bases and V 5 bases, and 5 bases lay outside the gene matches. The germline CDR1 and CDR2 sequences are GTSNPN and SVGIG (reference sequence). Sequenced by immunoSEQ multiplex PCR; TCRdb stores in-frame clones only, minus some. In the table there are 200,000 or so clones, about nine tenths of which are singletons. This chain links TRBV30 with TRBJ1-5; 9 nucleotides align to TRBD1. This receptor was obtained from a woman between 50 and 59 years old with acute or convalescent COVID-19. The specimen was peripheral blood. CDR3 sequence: CAWGTGYGQPQHF. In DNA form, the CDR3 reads TGTGCCTGGGGGACAGGGTACGGTCAGCCCCAGCATTTT.